One and the same sample provided the 3 T cell receptor beta chains below, sequenced in a study of CD8+ T cells in alopecia areata. Indicated treatment: oral pan-JAK inhibitor, 5-10 mg twice daily. Following RNA extraction, reverse transcription yielded cDNA that acted as the sequencing template. Clones were sequenced by immunoSEQ multiplex PCR, and TCRdb holds only the in-frame ones, with some missing. The sample includes 180,000 or so clones, roughly 64% of them seen just once. The sequencing used CD4+ T cells sorted from blood, collected at week 24, from a patient treated with tofacitinib. These receptors all come from a human donor with alopecia areata.

The chain couples TRBV27 to TRBJ2-5; D might be TRBD2 (6 bases). V was shortened by 8 bases and J by 2 bases, with 12 bases between the two germline ends. The germline V gene encodes CDR1 MNHEY and CDR2 SMNVEV (reference sequence). The CDR3 length is 13 residues. This CDR3 is CASGPAGQETQYF. As DNA, the CDR3 is TGTGCCAGCGGTCCGGCGGGGCAAGAGACCCAGTACTTC.

V usage is TRBV30 and J usage is TRBJ2-3; a weak D match, TRBD2 (6 bases). Trimming took 2 bases from V and 2 from J, leaving 14 bases between them. This CDR3 is 15 amino acids long. Germline V lookup: CDR1 GTSNPN, CDR2 SVGIG (reference sequence). The CDR3 is CAWSQDAGHTDTQYF. DNA for the CDR3: TGTGCCTGGAGTCAGGACGCGGGGCACACAGATACGCAGTATTTT.

CDR3 region: CASSHAGGRMETQYF. CDR3 DNA: TGTGCCAGCAGCCATGCGGGAGGGCGCATGGAGACCCAGTACTTC. The V call is TRBV14, the J call TRBJ2-5; 9 bases fit TRBD2. Trimming removed 3 bases from V and 5 bases from J; junction bases left unmatched: 7. Germline CDR1 and CDR2: SGHDN and FVKESK. The CDR3 has 15 amino acids.